The rows below give T cell receptor beta chains drawn from one sample of a study of Ad26.COV2.S vaccination and SARS-CoV-2 variants. Some clones are missing from TCRdb's copy, which holds only in-frame ones; the method was immunoSEQ multiplex PCR. The sample shows more than 300,000 clones, roughly 90% of them seen only once. This specimen was peripheral blood, taken in a trial of Ad26.COV2.S vaccine versus placebo. The receptors derive from a person between 18 and 59 years old who received the Ad26.COV2.S COVID-19 vaccine or a placebo. Each CDR3 is given with its conserved first and last residue. Fields, in order: D gene, clone size, J gene, V gene, CDR3 protein, CDR3 DNA. A D gene is named only where the DNA matches it firmly. Only some rows state a clone size, as once, few, many or a class for expanded clones.

>.|once|TRBJ1-2|TRBV30
CAWSSGNYGYTF
TGTGCCTGGAGTAGTGGAAACTATGGCTACACCTTC
>.|.|TRBJ2-7|TRBV3-1/TRBV3-2
CASSQAGFMNEQYF
TGTGCCAGCAGCCAAGCAGGGTTCATGAACGAGCAGTACTTC
>.|.|TRBJ1-1|TRBV14
CASSSTSGRTRAFF
TGTGCCAGCAGCTCAACTTCCGGGAGAACGCGAGCTTTCTTT
>.|.|TRBJ2-7|TRBV28
CASSLRGLPYEQYF
TGTGCCAGCAGTTTGCGCGGACTCCCCTACGAGCAGTACTTC
>.|.|TRBJ1-1|TRBV29-1
CSVDIGNTEAFF
TGCAGCGTTGATATCGGGAACACTGAAGCTTTCTTT
>.|.|TRBJ2-1|TRBV28
CASIEGGTYNEQFF
TGTGCCAGCATAGAGGGAGGAACCTACAATGAGCAGTTCTTC
>TRBD1|.|TRBJ1-1|TRBV28
CASSLSPQGITEAFF
TGTGCCAGCAGTTTATCCCCACAGGGGATCACTGAAGCTTTCTTT
>.|.|TRBJ2-1|TRBV27
CASSFDRVGGGSYNEQFF
TGTGCCAGCAGTTTTGACAGGGTGGGGGGTGGCTCCTACAATGAGCAGTTCTTC
>.|.|TRBJ2-3|TRBV27
CASSSTTSADTQYF
TGTGCCAGCAGTTCTACGACGAGCGCAGATACGCAGTATTTT
>.|.|TRBJ2-5|TRBV6-5
CASKNHGGRQETQYF
TGTGCCAGCAAGAATCACGGTGGTCGCCAAGAGACCCAGTACTTC
>.|.|TRBJ2-6|TRBV3-1/TRBV3-2
CASSIRGTLPRANVLTF
TGTGCCAGCAGCATACGAGGGACTCTTCCAAGGGCCAACGTCCTGACTTTC